The rows below give T cell receptor beta chains drawn from one sample of a study of T cell responses to AZD1222 COVID-19 vaccine. Method: immunoSEQ multiplex PCR; TCRdb's copy keeps in-frame clones and lacks some. In the table there are 180,000 or so clones, just over 90% of which are singletons. Specimen: peripheral blood, collected on day 0 of AZD1222 vaccination. These receptors all come from an adult in good health. The CDR3 runs from the conserved cysteine through the conserved F or W. The order of the fields is J gene, clone size, D gene, V gene, CDR3 DNA, CDR3 protein. D genes are given only for firm matches. Rows may omit the clone size; those that give it use once, few, many or a size class.

J: TRBJ1-5
size: NA
D: NA
V: TRBV6-1
DNA: TGTGCCAGCATTGAAGCATGGGGACTCAATCAGCCCCAGCATTTT
CDR3: CASIEAWGLNQPQHF

J: TRBJ1-1
size: many
D: NA
V: TRBV7-8
DNA: TGTGCCAGCAGCCCGTCGGGATTCCTGGACACTGAAGCTTTCTTT
CDR3: CASSPSGFLDTEAFF

J: TRBJ2-7
size: NA
D: NA
V: TRBV28
DNA: TGTGCCAGCGCAATCGAAGCGGACCCTGACGAGCAGTACTTC
CDR3: CASAIEADPDEQYF

J: TRBJ1-2
size: NA
D: NA
V: TRBV5-5
DNA: TGTGCCAGCAGCTGGGGGGACATAAACTATGGCTACACCTTC
CDR3: CASSWGDINYGYTF

J: TRBJ1-3
size: NA
D: TRBD1
V: TRBV7-9
DNA: TGTGCCAGCAGCCACAGGGGAGCTGGAAACACCATATATTTT
CDR3: CASSHRGAGNTIYF

J: TRBJ1-2
size: NA
D: NA
V: TRBV27
DNA: TGTGCCAGCAGTCTCCAGGGACCGAAGATAAATGGCTACACCTTC
CDR3: CASSLQGPKINGYTF

J: TRBJ1-6
size: NA
D: NA
V: TRBV3-1/TRBV3-2
DNA: TGTGCCAGCAGCCAAGATCCGGGAAATTCACCCCTCCACTTT
CDR3: CASSQDPGNSPLHF

J: TRBJ1-1
size: NA
D: NA
V: TRBV11-2
DNA: TGTGCCAGCAGCTTATTCTACGGGACGAACACTGAAGCTTTCTTT
CDR3: CASSLFYGTNTEAFF

J: TRBJ2-2
size: few
D: NA
V: TRBV5-4
DNA: TGTGCCAGCAGCTATCACCTTTCTGGGGTTGGGGAAGACACCGGGGAGCTGTTTTTT
CDR3: CASSYHLSGVGEDTGELFF

J: TRBJ2-7
size: NA
D: NA
V: TRBV15
DNA: TGTGCCACCAGCAGACCGATTAGTGAGGGATCCGAGCAGTACTTC
CDR3: CATSRPISEGSEQYF

J: TRBJ1-3
size: NA
D: NA
V: TRBV5-6
DNA: TGTGCCAGCAGCTTTACCCTACGGGCTTCTGGAAACACCATATATTTT
CDR3: CASSFTLRASGNTIYF

J: TRBJ2-7
size: NA
D: TRBD2
V: TRBV2
DNA: TGTGCCAGCAGAACAGCGGGAGGGCCCTACGAGCAGTACTTC
CDR3: CASRTAGGPYEQYF

J: TRBJ1-1
size: NA
D: NA
V: TRBV28
DNA: TGTGCCAGCAGCCCCGGCCCTACTATGGAAGCTTTCTTT
CDR3: CASSPGPTMEAFF